Shown below are 11 T cell receptor beta chains from a single sample sequenced in a study of tumor and adjacent non-tumor tissue in lung cancer. RNA was extracted from bulk tissue without any cell sorting. More than 3 cm separated this lung sample from the edge of the tumor. Three rounds of nested PCR, following a modified ARM-PCR protocol, produced the TCRbeta library. One entry per CDR3 protein results from TCRdb running MiXCR on the multiplex PCR reads. The table has more than 75,000 distinct CDR3 sequences, around three quarters seen once. Sequenced material: distant non-tumor lung tissue. These receptors all stem from a man aged 60 to 69 with small cell lung cancer.

The sample holds one count of this clonotype. At one end, the junction sequence differs from germline, possibly due to a read error. This chain connects TRBV11-1 to TRBJ2-7; D gene uncertain. This CDR3 spans 11 amino acids. Germline V lookup: CDR1 SGHAT, CDR2 FQDESV (reference sequence). The CDR3 nucleotides are TGTGTCAGCAGCCTAGGTGAGGAGCAGAACTTC. Translation gives CVSSLGEEQNF. Looking up the rest from reference TRBV11-1 and TRBJ2-7 gives the full variable domain: EAEVAQSPRYKITEKSQAVAFWCDPISGHATLYWYRQILGQGPELLVQFQDESVVDDSQLPKDRFSAERLKGVDSTLKIQPAELGDSAMYLCVSSLGEEQNFGPGTRLTVT.

Comments on this clonotype: One end of the junction is discordant with germline, which a read error may explain. The rearrangement links TRBV29-1 to TRBJ2-1; 12 bases match TRBD2. The germline V gene has CDR1 SQVTM and CDR2 ANQGSEA. This CDR3 has 17 amino acids. The CDR3 here is CSVDQVQWLAGGNGQFF. The CDR3 DNA reads as TGCAGCGTTGACCAGGTGCAGTGGCTAGCGGGGGGGAATGGGCAGTTCTTC.

On this clonotype: With a much larger clone just one base away, this may be a read error. The J gene is TRBJ2-1, the V gene TRBV7-8, with 7 bases fitting TRBD1. The CDR3 consists of 15 residues. In germline, CDR1 is SGHVS, CDR2 FQNEAQ. DNA for the CDR3: TGTCCCAGCAGCTTAGCAGGGGGCTCCTACAATGAGCAGTTCTTC. It encodes CPSSLAGGSYNEQFF.

This clonotype came up once. Germline is not matched at one junction end, which may reflect a read error. The chain combines TRBV6-5 with TRBJ2-2, with TRBD1 as a possible D gene (5 bases). This CDR3 is built from 15 residues. Germline lookup yields CDR1 MNHEY and CDR2 SVGAGI. CDR3 sequence reads: CGSRTGLSDTGELFF. The DNA of the CDR3 is TGTGGCAGCAGAACAGGATTATCGGACACCGGGGAGCTGTTTTTT.

As to this clonotype: The junction departs from germline at one end; a sequencing error may be responsible. The V gene is TRBV10-3, the J gene TRBJ1-6, with 7 bases lining up with TRBD1. Germline V gene data show CDR1 as ENHRY and CDR2 as SYGVKD. The CDR3 is 14 amino acids. CDR3 in amino acids: CVVTGDPYNSPLHF. The CDR3 coding sequence is TGTGTCGTCACAGGGGATCCTTATAATTCACCACTCCACTTT.

This clonotype was counted a single time. The V and J genes are TRBV6-6 and TRBJ2-7, with 9 bases identical to TRBD2. There are 17 residues in the CDR3. Germline loops: CDR1 MNHNY, CDR2 SVGAGI (reference sequence). The CDR3 reads CSCSSLDLAGDTYEQYF. DNA for the CDR3: TGTAGCTGCAGTTCACTCGATTTAGCGGGAGACACCTACGAGCAGTACTTC.

J is TRBJ2-5 and V is TRBV21-1. TRBV21-1 is a recognized pseudogene. This CDR3 spans 17 amino acids. CDR3 in DNA: TGTGCCAGCAGCAAATATATACGGAGTGAATATCAAGAGACCCAATACTTC. It is translated as CASSKYIRSEYQETQYF.

A remark on this clonotype: This may arise from a read error, as a much more abundant clone is one base away. The CDR3 DNA follows: TGCGCCAGCAGCTTGGCGGTGGTAGGTCAGCCCCAGCATTTT. Protein: CASSLAVVGQPQHF. The chain links TRBV5-1 to TRBJ1-5; no reliable D call. Germline CDR1 is SGHRS and CDR2 is YFSETQ. V lost 0 bases and J 6 bases, leaving 10 bases between the germline ends. The CDR3 is 14 residues long.

As concerns this clonotype: One end of the junction does not line up with germline, which may come from a read error. The V and J genes are TRBV5-4 and TRBJ2-1; no clear D gene. The germline V gene encodes CDR1 SGHNT and CDR2 YYREEE (reference sequence). The CDR3 length is 17 residues. The CDR3 here is CASSLDQATRYYNEQFF. CDR3 in DNA: TGTGCCAGTAGCTTGGATCAGGCGACCCGGTACTACAATGAGCAGTTCTTC.

About this clonotype itself: Sequence at one end of the junction differs from germline and may be a read error. The chain uses TRBV12-3 or TRBV12-4 and TRBJ2-7; D gene ambiguous. This CDR3 contains 11 residues. DNA of the CDR3: TGTGTCAGCAATTCGGCTTACGAGCAGTACTTC. Translated: CVSNSAYEQYF.

This chain links TRBV20-1 with TRBJ2-7; TRBD1 might be the D (5 bases). From germline, CDR1 is DFQATT and CDR2 SNEGSKA (reference sequence). CDR3 size: 11 residues. CDR3 nucleotides: TGCAATACTCTACAGGCCTACGAGCAGTACTTC. It specifies CNTLQAYEQYF.